This is a list of T cell receptor beta chains from one sample in a study of regulatory T cells in long-lasting Graves disease. TCRdb re-called the multiplex PCR reads through MiXCR, storing one row per CDR3 protein. The sample carries over 500,000 distinct CDR3 sequences, approximately 15% recorded once. The same data also contributed to another study, on T cells in Graves' hyperthyroidism and ophthalmopathy.

Sequenced material: peripheral blood mononuclear cells (PBMCs), taken at new diagnosis, from a patient treated with antithyroid drugs. The origin of the receptors is a woman aged 30 to 39 with Graves disease. The CDR3 runs from the conserved cysteine through the conserved F or W. A D gene is named only where the DNA matches it firmly. Size values are once, few and many counts, or a class for expanded clones, and some rows have none.

cdr3_nt cdr3_aa v_call d_call j_call clone_size
TGTGCCAGCAGATTACAGGGCTCTGGAAACACCATATATTTT CASRLQGSGNTIYF TRBV11-2 NA TRBJ1-3 few
TGTGCCATCAGTGAGTCCCAGGGGGCCGGCCCACCCCTCCACTTT CAISESQGAGPPLHF TRBV10-3 TRBD1 TRBJ1-6 once
TGTGCCAGCACCGGAGGGGTCAATGAGCAGTTCTTC CASTGGVNEQFF TRBV6-1 NA TRBJ2-1 many
TGCAGTGCTTTTCATCGGCGGGGAGCAACTAATGAAAAACTGTTTTTT CSAFHRRGATNEKLFF TRBV20-1 NA TRBJ1-4 many
TGTGCCAGCAGCGAAACAGGAATGTCCTACGAGCAGTACTTC CASSETGMSYEQYF TRBV28 NA TRBJ2-7 many
TGTACCAGCAGCTTAGGGTACGGGTTTGAGAGCTACACCTTC CTSSLGYGFESYTF TRBV7-3 NA TRBJ1-2 NA
TGCAGTGCTGGCGGGGTGAGGATCGAGCAGCACTTC CSAGGVRIEQHF TRBV20-1 NA TRBJ2-7 NA
TGTGCCAGCAAATTTCCTTGGGGACAGCCTTATGGCTACACCTTC CASKFPWGQPYGYTF TRBV28 TRBD1 TRBJ1-2 NA
TGTGCCAGCAGTCCAGGACAGGGCACTGAAGCTTTCTTT CASSPGQGTEAFF TRBV7-9 TRBD1 TRBJ1-1 many
TGTGCCAGCAGGACAGGGGGATCCGGAAAACTGTTTTTT CASRTGGSGKLFF TRBV12-3/TRBV12-4 TRBD1 TRBJ1-4 few
TGCAGCGTTGAAGTGCAGGGTCTGACCAAAAACATTCAGTACTTC CSVEVQGLTKNIQYF TRBV29-1 NA TRBJ2-4 NA
TGTGCCAGCAGTGGAGGAGGGTACCCCTCCGAGCAGTACTTC CASSGGGYPSEQYF TRBV28 NA TRBJ2-7 many
TGTGCCAGCAGCGGGACAGGGGTACTATCCCCCTACGAGCAGTACTTC CASSGTGVLSPYEQYF TRBV11-1 TRBD1 TRBJ2-7 many
TGCGCCAGCAGCTCGGGACTAGCGGGAGTCCTCTACGAGCAGTACTTC CASSSGLAGVLYEQYF TRBV5-1 TRBD2 TRBJ2-7 many
TGCGCCAGCAGCAGCGGACAGGCATACTCCTACGAGCAGTACTTC CASSSGQAYSYEQYF TRBV5-1 TRBD1 TRBJ2-7 many
TGTGCCAGCACCGTGCCCCGATCCTACGAGCAGTACTTC CASTVPRSYEQYF TRBV28 NA TRBJ2-7 many
TGTGCCAACAGCTTAGGGGACTGGCTTCCTGGGGATGAGCAGTTCTTC CANSLGDWLPGDEQFF TRBV11-2 NA TRBJ2-1 many
TGCAGTGCTACGGGGACCGCGGTTCTTGTTCAGTTCTTC CSATGTAVLVQFF TRBV20-1 NA TRBJ2-1 NA
TGTGCCAGCAAAGGAGCGGGAGGAGGTGAGCAGTACTTC CASKGAGGGEQYF TRBV28 TRBD2 TRBJ2-7 many
TGTGCCAGTAGTGTGGGGGGGTCCTACAATGAGCAGTTCTTC CASSVGGSYNEQFF TRBV9 TRBD2 TRBJ2-1 many
TGTGCCAGCAGCTTGGCCGTTTATGACCTTACCTACGAGCAGTACTTT CASSLAVYDLTYEQYF TRBV5-4 NA TRBJ2-7 NA